Presented here are 10 T cell receptor beta chains from one specimen sequenced in a study of T-cell reconstitution after alpha-beta-depleted transplantation in children. Preparation of the TCRbeta library used unique molecular identifiers. TCRdb re-called the PCR reads through MiXCR, storing one row per CDR3 protein. The sample holds around 500,000 distinct CDR3 sequences, 9.5% to 15% seen once. The source was PBMCs from the stem cell graft donor, collected from the stem cell graft. Receptors were obtained from a human donor who donated a stem cell graft to a child with combined immunodeficiency.

This clonotype was counted many times. This rearrangement joins TRBV7-9 to TRBJ2-3; D not resolved. The germline V gene has CDR1 SEHNR and CDR2 FQNEAQ (reference sequence). V was clipped by 4 bases and J by 4 bases, with 21 bases between them. The CDR3 runs to 17 residues. CDR3: CASSSPFAKDSPDTQYF. CDR3 nucleotide sequence: TGTGCCAGCAGCTCCCCGTTTGCGAAGGATTCCCCAGATACGCAGTATTTT.

The V gene is TRBV3-1, the J gene TRBJ2-3, with TRBD2 identical over 7 bases. The germline gives CDR1 LGHDT, CDR2 YNNKEL (reference sequence). The CDR3 is 16 residues long. V was pared by 0 bases and J by 5 bases, with 8 bases of the junction left unmatched. The CDR3 region has the DNA TGTGCCAGCAGCCAAGAGAGGCTAGCGGAGGGAGATACGCAGTATTTT. Translation gives CASSQERLAEGDTQYF.

V and J are TRBV24-1 and TRBJ2-5; D gene ambiguous. The CDR3 contains 16 residues. Germline V CDR1 and CDR2: KGHDR, SFDVKD. The germline V and J ends were trimmed by 1 base and 5 bases, with 16 bases remaining between them. The CDR3 spells CATSDFRTGLGETQYF. CDR3 nucleotides: TGTGCCACCAGTGATTTTAGGACCGGGCTGGGGGAGACCCAGTACTTC.

J is TRBJ2-1 and V is TRBV18, with D tentatively TRBD2 (6 bases). Germline CDR1 reads KGHSH; CDR2 reads LQKENI. CDR3 length: 15 residues. V was trimmed by 4 bases and J by 8 bases, leaving 18 bases between them. CDR3 sequence reads: CASSLGGTGTDEQFF. CDR3 coding DNA: TGTGCCAGCTCACTTGGGGGGACTGGGACGGATGAGCAGTTCTTC. The whole variable domain, remainder taken from reference TRBV18 and TRBJ2-1, is NAGVMQNPRHLVRRRGQEARLRCSPMKGHSHVYWYRQLPEEGLKFMVYLQKENIIDESGMPKERFSAEFPKEGPSILRIQQVVRGDSAAYFCASSLGGTGTDEQFFGPGTRLTVL.

The rearrangement joins TRBV5-1 to TRBJ2-4; TRBD2 is a possible D gene (5 bases). Trimming took off 0 bases at V and 2 bases at J, with 6 bases between the two ends. CDR3 length: 14 residues. In germline, CDR1 is SGHRS, CDR2 YFSETQ. CDR3 amino acids: CASSLDGTKNIQYF. In nucleotides, the CDR3 is TGCGCCAGCAGCTTGGACGGGACCAAAAACATTCAGTACTTC.

This clonotype has a count of ten or more. This chain links TRBV6-6 with TRBJ1-2; 8 nucleotides align to TRBD1. Germline V gene data show CDR1 as MNHNY and CDR2 as SVGAGI (reference sequence). The CDR3 runs 13 residues. Trimming removed 2 bases from V and 4 bases from J; junction bases left unmatched: 0. The CDR3 loop reads CASSYDRGYGYTF. Here the CDR3 DNA reads TGTGCCAGCAGTTACGACAGGGGCTATGGCTACACCTTC.

This clonotype was counted a few times. This sequence joins TRBV5-1 and TRBJ2-3; D may be TRBD2 (6 bases). Germline assignment: CDR1 SGHRS and CDR2 YFSETQ. Trimming stripped 6 bases from V and 2 bases from J, with 13 bases between. The CDR3 has 14 amino acids. The CDR3 spells CASTGGLFTDTQYF. The CDR3 coding sequence is TGCGCCAGCACTGGGGGACTGTTCACAGATACGCAGTATTTT. Based on the CDR3 plus reference TRBV5-1 and TRBJ2-3, the full variable domain is KAGVTQTPRYLIKTRGQQVTLSCSPISGHRSVSWYQQTPGQGLQFLFEYFSETQRNKGNFPGRFSGRQFSNSRSEMNVSTLELGDSALYLCASTGGLFTDTQYFGPGTRLTVL.

V is TRBV5-5 and J is TRBJ2-7; 9 nucleotides match TRBD1. This CDR3 has 15 residues. From germline, CDR1 is SGHKS and CDR2 YYEKEE (reference sequence). The J segment lost 3 bases and the V segment lost 4 bases, leaving 8 bases of the junction unmatched. The CDR3, as DNA: TGTGCCAGCAGCCCGGGACAGGGACTTTACTACGAGCAGTACTTC. It translates to CASSPGQGLYYEQYF. Filled out from reference TRBV5-5 and TRBJ2-7, the complete variable domain reads DAGVTQSPTHLIKTRGQQVTLRCSPISGHKSVSWYQQVLGQGPQFIFQYYEKEERGRGNFPDRFSARQFPNYSSELNVNALLLGDSALYLCASSPGQGLYYEQYFGPGTRLTVT.

V usage is TRBV25-1 and J usage is TRBJ2-7; D possibly corresponds to TRBD1 (6 bases). This CDR3 has 13 amino acids. Germline V gene lookup returns CDR1 MGHDK and CDR2 SYGVNS. V gave up 6 bases and J gave up 0 bases, with 9 bases separating them. The CDR3 loop reads CASRGQLSYEQYF. CDR3 DNA sequence: TGTGCCAGCAGAGGACAGCTCTCCTACGAGCAGTACTTC.

This clonotype has a handful of counts. This chain joins TRBV4-3 and TRBJ2-3; D is possibly TRBD2 (6 bases). Trimming took off 1 base at V and 8 bases at J, with 16 bases between the two ends. Germline lookup yields CDR1 LGHNA and CDR2 YSLEER. This CDR3 spans 15 amino acids. The CDR3 region is CASSQVVAAGSTQYF. CDR3 DNA: TGCGCCAGCAGCCAAGTAGTCGCAGCGGGTTCTACGCAGTATTTT.